This TCR beta chain was identified during a study of human T cells and chemical hapten exposure. The germline V and J ends were trimmed by 8 bases and 6 bases, with 8 bases remaining between them. Germline CDR1 ENHRY, CDR2 SYGVKD. This CDR3 is built from 11 residues. TCRdb re-called the RACE reads with MiXCR, one entry per CDR3 protein. In the table there are 300,000 to 450,000 distinct CDR3 sequences, 4.8% of which are singletons. Sample time point: patch test 1, 2 weeks after DPC sensitization. The treatment was: therapeutic diphenylcyclopropenone sensitization with weekly scalp DPC. This clonotype was detected many times.

The chain combines TRBV10-3 with TRBJ2-4; a weak D match, TRBD2 (5 bases). The sequence was obtained from a woman in her forties or fifties with alopecia areata. Some clones in this sample may be carry-over from other donors' samples. The sequencing here drew on whole blood, taken in connection with sensitization to the hapten diphenylcyclopropenone (DPC). CDR3 protein: CAIGGGNIQYF. The CDR3 DNA is TGTGCCATCGGCGGAGGAAACATTCAGTACTTC.